This T cell receptor (beta chain) was identified in a study of radiotherapy plus CTLA-4 blockade in lung cancer. At the level of the study: Objective responses emerged in around 18% of patients, and around 31% attained disease control.

Germline V gene lookup returns CDR1 SGHTA and CDR2 FQGNSA. The CDR3 spans 16 residues. V trimming: 1 base; J trimming: 4 bases; junction bases outside the gene matches: 8. Focal radiation with ipilimumab CTLA-4 blockade was given to patients with chemo-refractory metastatic non-small-cell lung cancer. A note on this clone: The antigen remains unidentified.

Clones were sequenced by immunoSEQ multiplex PCR, and TCRdb holds only the in-frame ones, with some missing. The sample yields 40,000 to 45,000 clones, roughly 80% seen once. Study-level findings and limits: Early blood T cell clone dynamics reportedly forecast response best, with interferon-beta. Blood saw expansion of tumor-derived TCR clones after radiotherapy plus ipilimumab.

J is TRBJ1-2 and V is TRBV7-2; the match to TRBD1 covers 8 bases. Sample: peripheral blood, taken from a patient treated with radiotherapy plus ipilimumab. The receptor's source is a human donor with non-small cell lung cancer whose response to radiotherapy plus ipilimumab could not be evaluated. CDR3 sequence: CASSLDQGAQVYGYTF. The CDR3, as DNA: TGTGCCAGCAGCTTAGATCAGGGGGCGCAGGTCTATGGCTACACCTTC.